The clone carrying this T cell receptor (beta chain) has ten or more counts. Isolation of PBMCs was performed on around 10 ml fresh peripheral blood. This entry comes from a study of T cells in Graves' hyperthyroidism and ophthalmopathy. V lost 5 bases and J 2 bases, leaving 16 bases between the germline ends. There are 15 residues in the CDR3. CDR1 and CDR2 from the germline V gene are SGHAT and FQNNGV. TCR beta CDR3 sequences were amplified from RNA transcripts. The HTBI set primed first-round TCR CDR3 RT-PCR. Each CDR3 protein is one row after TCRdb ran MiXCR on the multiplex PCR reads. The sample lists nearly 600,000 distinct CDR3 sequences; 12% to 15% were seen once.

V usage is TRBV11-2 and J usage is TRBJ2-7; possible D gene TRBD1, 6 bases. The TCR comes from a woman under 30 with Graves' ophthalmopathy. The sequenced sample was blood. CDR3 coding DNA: TGTGCCAGCAGCCTCACGCCCCAGGGGCCCTACGAGCAGTACTTC. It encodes CASSLTPQGPYEQYF.